This TCR beta chain was retrieved from a study of cytomegalovirus exposure and HLA in healthy donors. Study summary: Researchers previously reported finding 90 million to 130 million unique TCR beta sequences from about 200 million T cells.

PCR employed 60 Vbeta and 13 Jbeta primers. Sequencing used immunoSEQ multiplex PCR; TCRdb keeps in-frame clones, though not all of them. The data hold about 200,000 clones, with roughly 13% observed a single time. The table lists this clone with a few counts. Its matching antigen is unknown. Study conclusions and caveats: According to an earlier analysis, most TCR beta V segments yielded productive rearrangements about 87% or about 30% of the time. Roughly even sequencing depth across donors was the assumption behind the presence/absence analyses.

CDR1 is SGHTA and CDR2 is FQGNSA in the germline V gene. The V end lost 4 bases, the J end lost 4 bases, and 13 bases lay between the germline ends. The CDR3 runs to 14 residues. This TCR came from a man aged 45 to 65 in good health and CMV-seropositive. This sequence joins TRBV7-2 and TRBJ2-5; the D is unclear. Sequencing was performed on PBMCs. The CDR3 DNA reads TGTGCCAGCAGCTCTATTAGCCGCGCAGAGACCCAGTACTTC. Translated: CASSSISRAETQYF.